The present T cell receptor (beta chain) was sequenced within a study of T-cell memory formation after mild COVID-19. Overall study results and limits: Cross-reactive memory appears to have joined, as suggested by some responding clones showing up in pre-infection memory.

Comments on this clonotype: Antigen: not known.

TCRdb used MiXCR to reprocess the 5' RACE reads, holding one entry per CDR3 protein. This table holds nearly 200,000 distinct CDR3 sequences, approximately 16% found once. This clonotype originated in an adult woman who had mild COVID-19 (a few samples of this study predate the infection). Cell type and time point are not known. Material for sequencing was PBMCs or a T cell subset sorted from them (not recorded which).

The CDR3 protein is CASSLEAGLAVRDTQYF. DNA for the CDR3: TGTGCCAGCAGCTTAGAAGCGGGACTAGCGGTCCGGGATACGCAGTATTTT. The chain is built from TRBV7-3 and TRBJ2-3, with TRBD2 matching 11 bases. V shed 2 bases and J 6 bases; nucleotides not matched to a gene: 10. Germline values: CDR1 SGHTA, CDR2 FQGTGA. This CDR3 is 17 amino acids long.